The 11 T cell receptor beta chains given below trace back to one sample, sequenced in a study of radiation and T cells in renal cell carcinoma. Time point described: baseline pretreatment blood. The treatment was: 15 Gy SBRT to primary tumor, nephrectomy 4 weeks later. This table comes from immunoSEQ multiplex PCR, and its TCRdb copy is limited to in-frame clones, with some not included. The repertoire consists of 150,000 or so clones, with over 65% occurring once and the leading ten covering around a quarter. The sequences come from blood, collected from a patient whose treatment included radiotherapy and nephrectomy. The receptors were sampled from a woman aged 50 to 65 with renal cell carcinoma.

The J gene is TRBJ1-1, the V gene TRBV7-2, with 7 positions matching TRBD1. In germline, CDR1 is SGHTA, CDR2 FQGNSA. The CDR3 is 15 residues long. The V and J ends lost 5 bases and 4 bases, in that order; junction bases with no gene match: 10. The CDR3: CASSPQTGLSTEAFF. The CDR3 nucleotides are TGTGCCAGCAGCCCACAGACAGGGTTAAGCACTGAAGCTTTCTTT.

The chain employs TRBV5-6 and TRBJ1-6; 9 nucleotides agree with TRBD1. CDR3 size: 14 residues. Trimming at V came to 2 bases and at J to 7 bases, leaving 1 base not matched to a gene. Germline V gene lookup returns CDR1 SGHDT and CDR2 YYEEEE. The CDR3 sequence: CASSFGQGNSPLHF. In nucleotides, the CDR3 is TGTGCCAGCAGCTTCGGACAGGGGAATTCACCCCTCCACTTT. Full variable domain (outside the CDR3, taken from reference TRBV5-6 and TRBJ1-6): DAGVTQSPTHLIKTRGQQVTLRCSPKSGHDTVSWYQQALGQGPQFIFQYYEEEERQRGNFPDRFSGHQFPNYSSELNVNALLLGDSALYLCASSFGQGNSPLHFGNGTRLTVT.

This clone was detected only once. The chain carries TRBV13 and TRBJ2-7; 7 bases map to TRBD2. The CDR3 runs to 17 residues. Germline-derived CDR1 and CDR2 are PRHDT and FYEKMQ (reference sequence). V lost 2 bases, J lost 1 base, and 11 bases stayed unmatched. CDR3 residues: CASSLSVRGVSSYEQYF. CDR3 coding DNA: TGTGCCAGCAGCTTATCGGTCCGGGGGGTGTCATCCTACGAGCAGTACTTC.

V is TRBV9 and J is TRBJ2-1; tentative D call: TRBD1 (5 bases). Germline CDR1 and CDR2: SGDLS and YYNGEE. The CDR3 contains 13 residues. V dropped 1 base and J dropped 4 bases, with 6 bases sitting between them. CDR3 loop: CASSVPGYNEQFF. The CDR3 nucleotides read TGTGCCAGCAGCGTACCAGGGTACAATGAGCAGTTCTTC.

The chain employs TRBV30 and TRBJ1-5; D is unresolved. In germline, CDR1 is GTSNPN, CDR2 SVGIG (reference sequence). The CDR3 totals 15 residues. V was pared by 2 bases and J by 6 bases, with 17 bases between. The CDR3 DNA follows: TGTGCCTGGAGTCAGGACCCTGTAGGTCGTCAGCCCCAGCATTTT. Translation: CAWSQDPVGRQPQHF.

The chain uses TRBV18 and TRBJ1-1; no definite D call. CDR3 size: 14 residues. Germline V gene data show CDR1 as KGHSH and CDR2 as LQKENI. V lost 2 bases to trimming and J lost 1 base, with 8 bases between them. CDR3 nucleotide sequence: TGTGCCAGCTCACCAGAGGACGCGAACACTGAAGCTTTCTTT. Translation: CASSPEDANTEAFF.

The chain couples TRBV7-8 to TRBJ2-3; TRBD2 might be the D (6 bases). CDR3 size: 14 residues. Trimming left V 5 bases short and J 3 bases short, with 12 bases between. In germline, CDR1 is SGHVS, CDR2 FQNEAQ. The DNA of the CDR3 is TGTGCCAGCAGCCTAATCGGGGGAACAGATACGCAGTATTTT. This sequence encodes CASSLIGGTDTQYF.

This sequence joins TRBV7-9 and TRBJ2-1; 7 positions agree with TRBD2. V lost 8 bases, J lost 8 bases, and 12 bases stayed unmatched. CDR1 and CDR2 from the germline V gene are SEHNR and FQNEAQ (reference sequence). The CDR3 totals 14 residues. Here the CDR3 reads CASPKGREMDEQFF. The CDR3 nucleotides are TGTGCCAGCCCCAAGGGGCGGGAGATGGATGAGCAGTTCTTC.

The gene calls are TRBV27 and TRBJ2-7; D possibly corresponds to TRBD2 (6 bases). Deletions cut 2 bases from V and 2 bases from J, with 10 bases between. The CDR3 sequence is 14 residues long. CDR1 and CDR2 (germline): MNHEY, SMNVEV (reference sequence). The CDR3 DNA follows: TGTGCCAGCAGTTTAGCGGGGAAACCCTACGAGCAGTACTTC. This translates into CASSLAGKPYEQYF.

V gene TRBV5-5 combines with J gene TRBJ1-1; D perhaps matches TRBD1 (5 bases). The CDR3 length is 15 residues. Germline CDR1 and CDR2: SGHKS and YYEKEE (reference sequence). Trimming cost V 0 bases and J 11 bases, with 20 bases left between them. This CDR3 is CASSLAGEVPDRAFF. The CDR3 region has the DNA TGTGCCAGCAGCTTGGCGGGGGAAGTCCCAGATAGGGCTTTCTTT.

This clone was recorded a few times. This chain's CDR3 is CASSLLGWSSYEQYF. In DNA form, the CDR3 reads TGTGCCAGCAGTCTATTAGGCTGGAGCTCCTACGAGCAGTACTTC. This chain joins TRBV6-4 and TRBJ2-7; no clear D. Looked up from germline, CDR1 is MRHNA and CDR2 is SNTAGT. Trimming took off 5 bases at V and 0 bases at J, with 14 bases between the two ends. This CDR3 is 15 amino acids long.